One and the same sample provided the 14 T cell receptor beta chains below, sequenced in a study of T cells in localized non-small cell lung cancer. Clones were read by immunoSEQ multiplex PCR, and TCRdb kept only the in-frame ones, dropping some. Found here are around 41,000 clones, roughly 90% of them singletons; the top ten hold roughly a tenth. Sequencing used PBMCs, obtained before any cancer treatment. Every receptor here comes from a woman aged 40-70 years with stage II lung adenocarcinoma.

This chain joins TRBV4-1 and TRBJ2-1, with 8 nucleotides matching TRBD1. This CDR3 is 15 amino acids long. Germline values: CDR1 MGHRA, CDR2 YSYEKL. J lost 2 bases, V lost 4 bases, and 4 bases had no gene match. The CDR3 reads CASSLDRDAYNEQFF. The CDR3 region has the DNA TGCGCCAGCAGCCTGGACAGGGACGCCTACAATGAGCAGTTCTTC.

This clone has more than one count but fewer than ten. This chain joins TRBV5-6 and TRBJ1-3; 9 nucleotides agree with TRBD1. In germline, CDR1 is SGHDT, CDR2 YYEEEE. The CDR3 is 16 residues long. V lost 4 bases and J lost 4; bases outside the gene matches: 9. The CDR3 sequence is CASSAGTGKSGNTIYF. The CDR3 DNA sequence: TGTGCCAGCAGCGCCGGGACAGGGAAATCAGGAAACACCATATATTTT.

This clone came up once. V usage is TRBV5-1 and J usage is TRBJ2-1, with 8 nucleotides matching TRBD1. The CDR3 length is 14 residues. The germline V gene encodes CDR1 SGHRS and CDR2 YFSETQ. J was trimmed by 5 bases and V by 3 bases; bases with no gene match: 4. The chain's CDR3 is CASSWGQADNEQFF. The CDR3 region has the DNA TGCGCCAGCAGCTGGGGACAGGCGGACAATGAGCAGTTCTTC. Full variable domain (remainder filled in from reference TRBV5-1 and TRBJ2-1): KAGVTQTPRYLIKTRGQQVTLSCSPISGHRSVSWYQQTPGQGLQFLFEYFSETQRNKGNFPGRFSGRQFSNSRSEMNVSTLELGDSALYLCASSWGQADNEQFFGPGTRLTVL.

The CDR3 DNA sequence: TGCGCCAGCGAACCGGACAGGGGTCTTGAGCAGTACTTC. Its translation is CASEPDRGLEQYF. J is TRBJ2-7 and V is TRBV10-1, with 9 bases fitting TRBD1. CDR1 is WNHNN and CDR2 is SYGVQD in the germline V gene (reference sequence). J was trimmed by 7 bases and V by 8 bases; bases with no gene match: 9. The CDR3 has 13 amino acids.

The chain is built from TRBV6-1 and TRBJ2-3; 8 nucleotides agree with TRBD1. Per the germline V gene, CDR1 is MNHNS and CDR2 is SASEGT. V lost 4 bases to trimming and J lost 6 bases; unmatched junction nucleotides: 9. The length of the CDR3 is 15 residues. The CDR3 protein is CASSADRGGWDTQYF. DNA of the CDR3: TGTGCCAGCAGTGCCGACAGGGGAGGATGGGATACGCAGTATTTT.

This clone was counted a single time. The chain uses TRBV6-1 and TRBJ2-7, with D possibly being TRBD1 or TRBD2 (5 bases each). V dropped 4 bases and J dropped 5 bases, with 12 bases sitting between them. The germline CDR1 and CDR2 sequences are MNHNS and SASEGT. This CDR3 region has 13 residues. The DNA of the CDR3 is TGTGCCAGCAGTGTATACGGGACCGACGAGCAGTACTTC. It is translated as CASSVYGTDEQYF.

V is TRBV6-5 and J is TRBJ1-2; 7 nucleotides agree with TRBD1. This CDR3 has 14 residues. V shed 2 bases and J 4 bases; nucleotides not matched to a gene: 4. Per the germline V gene, CDR1 is MNHEY and CDR2 is SVGAGI. The CDR3 coding sequence is TGTGCCAGCAGTTACAACGGACAGGTCTATGGCTACACCTTC. Amino acids: CASSYNGQVYGYTF.

The V call is TRBV28, the J call TRBJ1-1; TRBD1 aligns across 12 bases. Germline assignment: CDR1 MDHEN and CDR2 SYDVKM. The CDR3 has 17 residues. After removal of 6 bases from V and 5 bases from J, the junction contained 13 bases not matched to a gene. CDR3 in DNA: TGTGCCAGCAGCACTCCGGGACAGGGGGCGCAGAGGACTGAAGCTTTCTTT. Amino acids: CASSTPGQGAQRTEAFF.

This chain connects TRBV4-2 to TRBJ2-5; 9 bases align to TRBD1. The germline CDR1 and CDR2 sequences are LGHNA and YNFKEQ. Trimming cost V 4 bases and J 1 base; bases outside gene matches: 13. The CDR3 is 18 amino acids. CDR3 coding DNA: TGTGCCAGCAGCCGATCGGCAGGGACAGGGTCTTTCCAAGAGACCCAGTACTTC. It specifies CASSRSAGTGSFQETQYF.

The chain carries TRBV4-2 and TRBJ1-5; 8 bases line up with TRBD1. Germline V gene data show CDR1 as LGHNA and CDR2 as YNFKEQ. This CDR3 spans 14 amino acids. The V gene end was trimmed by 4 bases and the J gene end by 4 bases; junction bases not matched to a gene: 3. CDR3 residues: CASSPDRGNQPQHF. CDR3 DNA: TGTGCCAGCAGCCCCGACAGGGGTAATCAGCCCCAGCATTTT.

The chain links TRBV7-8 to TRBJ1-4; TRBD1 matches 7 bases. This CDR3 has 13 amino acids. The V gene's germline CDR1 is SGHVS and CDR2 FQNEAQ. J gave up 5 bases and V 5 bases, and 2 bases lay outside the gene matches. The CDR3 sequence is CASSKGQNEKLFF. In DNA, the CDR3 is TGTGCCAGCAGCAAGGGACAGAATGAAAAACTGTTTTTT.

This chain uses TRBV28 with TRBJ2-1, with D possibly called TRBD1 or TRBD2 (5 bases each). Germline CDR1 is MDHEN and CDR2 is SYDVKM. The length of the CDR3 is 16 residues. The ends were cut back, 1 base at V and 6 bases at J, with 16 bases in the middle. CDR3 sequence: CASSLSGRGGLNEQFF. CDR3 coding DNA: TGTGCCAGCAGTTTATCGGGGCGCGGAGGCCTCAATGAGCAGTTCTTC.

This clone was found once. DNA for the CDR3: TGTGCCAGCAGTTTCCGCAGCACAGATACGCAGTATTTT. Protein: CASSFRSTDTQYF. The rearrangement uses TRBV27 and TRBJ2-3; D is unresolved. Trimming removed 3 bases from V and 0 bases from J, with 4 bases in between. Germline CDR1 is MNHEY and CDR2 is SMNVEV (reference sequence). The CDR3 extends over 13 amino acids.

The rearrangement uses TRBV29-1 and TRBJ1-1, with D perhaps TRBD1 (5 bases). Trimming pared 6 bases from V and 0 bases from J, leaving 14 bases between. From germline, CDR1 is SQVTM and CDR2 ANQGSEA. This CDR3 is 14 amino acids long. DNA of the CDR3: TGCAGCGTCGCCCAAACCAGGGTGAACACTGAAGCTTTCTTT. Translation: CSVAQTRVNTEAFF.